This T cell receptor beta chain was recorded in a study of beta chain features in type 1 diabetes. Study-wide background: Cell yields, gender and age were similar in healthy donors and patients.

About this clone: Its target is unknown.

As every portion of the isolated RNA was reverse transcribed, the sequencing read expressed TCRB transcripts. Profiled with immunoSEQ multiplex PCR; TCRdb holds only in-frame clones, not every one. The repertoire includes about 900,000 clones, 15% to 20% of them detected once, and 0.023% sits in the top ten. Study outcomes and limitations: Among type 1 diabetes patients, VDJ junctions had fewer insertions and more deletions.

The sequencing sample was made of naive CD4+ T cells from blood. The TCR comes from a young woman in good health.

Written as DNA, the CDR3 is TGTGCCAGCAGCTTAGGCGAAAACAATGAGCAGTTCTTC. It yields the protein CASSLGENNEQFF. The V call is TRBV11-2, the J call TRBJ2-1, with no clear D. Germline V gene sequence: CDR1 SGHAT, CDR2 FQNNGV. The CDR3 covers 13 residues. The V end was cut by 1 base, the J end by 5 bases, with 6 bases between.